This TCR beta chain emerged from a study of blood T cell repertoires in COVID-19. Study-wide context: PBMCs, B-cell-depleted T cells, or T cells were the source of the cDNA or gDNA that made up the material.

Germline assignment: CDR1 SEHNR and CDR2 FQNEAQ (reference sequence). The CDR3 totals 14 residues. V shed 3 bases and J 8 bases; nucleotides not matched to a gene: 2. It was during active infection that Seattle patients were enrolled and then longitudinally followed. Per the original methods: Counts of nucleated cells, estimated from reference gene primer amplification, were obtained. This table comes from immunoSEQ multiplex PCR, and its TCRdb copy is limited to in-frame clones, with some not included. The D gene and trimming were derived from the DNA, and the V and J assignments and clone size from that table. This sample carries hundreds of thousands of clones, about 90% of them seen once, and the ten largest clones take about 6.9%.

This sequence joins TRBV7-9 and TRBJ2-1; TRBD2 agrees at 12 bases. This TCR derives from a woman aged 50 to 60 with COVID-19, enrolled during active disease. The sequenced material came from peripheral blood. The CDR3 protein is CASSLTSGSYEQFF. CDR3 bases: TGTGCCAGCAGCTTGACTAGCGGGAGCTATGAGCAGTTCTTC.